A single T cell receptor beta chain is shown here with its context. What it binds is not known. This sample stems from a study of CD8+ T cells in alopecia areata. Study details: After 6 to 18 months of tofacitinib, follow-up continued 6 months off drug.

RNA was isolated and reverse transcribed to cDNA, the sequencing template. TCRdb's table, derived via immunoSEQ multiplex PCR, lists solely in-frame clones and lacks some. The sample includes fewer than 250,000 clones, around three fifths seen only once; the top ten take around 4.2%. Whole-study results and caveats: Many expanded lesional clones persisted in scalp and blood during tofacitinib treatment.

Treatment indicated: oral pan-JAK inhibitor, 5-10 mg twice daily. Starting from PBMCs, sorting isolated CD4+ and CD8+ T cells. This CDR3 contains 14 residues. CDR1 is MNHEY and CDR2 is SMNVEV in the germline V gene (reference sequence). The germline V and J ends were trimmed by 0 bases and 10 bases, with 14 bases remaining between them. This receptor was taken from a human donor with alopecia areata. Here the sequenced sample was CD4+ T cells sorted from blood, taken at week 4, from a patient treated with tofacitinib. V usage is TRBV27 and J usage is TRBJ2-3; D is possibly TRBD1 (6 bases). This CDR3 reads CASSLSPQGGPQYF. CDR3 bases: TGTGCCAGCAGTTTATCCCCACAGGGCGGCCCGCAGTATTTT.